A single T cell receptor beta chain is shown here with its context. One junction end does not reproduce the germline sequence, and a read error may be involved. This entry comes from a study of blood T cell repertoires in COVID-19. The authors' processing: Estimates of nucleated cell counts were drawn from the amplification of reference gene primers. Clones were sequenced by immunoSEQ multiplex PCR, and TCRdb holds only the in-frame ones, with some missing. V, J and clone size are those of that table, while D and trimming were read from the DNA. Here the sample spans a few hundred thousand clones, under 90% being singletons. Participants, about 18 to 100 years old, spanned fewer than 25 US areas. Cohort assignment relied on participant-reported clinical history. The study counted Cohort 3 donors as recovered given two negative PCRs, clearance, or symptom resolution. Germline lookup yields CDR1 MNHEY and CDR2 SVGEGT. CDR3 length: 15 amino acids.

The sequenced sample consisted of PBMCs or T cells enriched from blood (not recorded which). This chain connects TRBV6-2 or TRBV6-3 to TRBJ2-1; TRBD2 agrees at 7 bases. The TCR sequence derives from a woman in her sixties or seventies who had recovered from COVID-19. Here the CDR3 reads CASSYAGEAYSEQFF. For the CDR3, the DNA is TGTGCCAGCAGTTACGCGGGGGAGGCTTACAGTGAGCAGTTCTTC.